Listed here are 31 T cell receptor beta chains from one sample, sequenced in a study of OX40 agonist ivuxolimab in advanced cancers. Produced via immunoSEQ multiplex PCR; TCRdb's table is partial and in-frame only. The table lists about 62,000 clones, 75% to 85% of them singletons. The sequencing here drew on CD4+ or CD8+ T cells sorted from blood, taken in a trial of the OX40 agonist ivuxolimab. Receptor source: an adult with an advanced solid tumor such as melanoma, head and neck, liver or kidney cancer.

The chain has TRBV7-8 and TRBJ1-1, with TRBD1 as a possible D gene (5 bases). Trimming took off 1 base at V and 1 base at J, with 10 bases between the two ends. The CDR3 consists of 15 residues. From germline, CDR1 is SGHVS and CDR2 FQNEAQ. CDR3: CASSLVGTGNTEAFF. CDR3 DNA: TGTGCCAGCAGCTTAGTGGGGACTGGGAACACTGAAGCTTTCTTT.

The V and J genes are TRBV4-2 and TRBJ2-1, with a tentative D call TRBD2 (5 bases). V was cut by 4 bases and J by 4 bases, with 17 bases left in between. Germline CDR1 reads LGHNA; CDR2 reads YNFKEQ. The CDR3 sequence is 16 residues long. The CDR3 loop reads CASSPLAHVGYNEQFF. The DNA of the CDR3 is TGTGCCAGCAGCCCTCTAGCCCATGTCGGTTACAATGAGCAGTTCTTC.

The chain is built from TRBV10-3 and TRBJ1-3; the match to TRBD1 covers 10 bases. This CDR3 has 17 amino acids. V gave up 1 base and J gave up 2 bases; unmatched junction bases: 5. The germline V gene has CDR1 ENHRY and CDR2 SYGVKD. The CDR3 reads CAISEYPGQGAGNTIYF. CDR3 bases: TGTGCCATCAGTGAGTACCCTGGACAGGGGGCTGGAAACACCATATATTTT.

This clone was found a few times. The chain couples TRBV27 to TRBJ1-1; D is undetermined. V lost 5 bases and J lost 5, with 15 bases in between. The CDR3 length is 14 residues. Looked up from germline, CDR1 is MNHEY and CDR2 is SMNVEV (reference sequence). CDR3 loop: CASSTHIPATEAFF. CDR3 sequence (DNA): TGTGCCAGCAGTACCCATATCCCTGCAACTGAAGCTTTCTTT.

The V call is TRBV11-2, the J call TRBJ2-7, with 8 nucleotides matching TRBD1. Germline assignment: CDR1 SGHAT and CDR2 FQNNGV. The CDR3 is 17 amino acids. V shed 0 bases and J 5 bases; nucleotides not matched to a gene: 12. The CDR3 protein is CASSLDPPHRGKHEQYF. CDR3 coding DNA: TGTGCCAGCAGCTTAGATCCCCCCCACAGGGGGAAACACGAGCAGTACTTC.

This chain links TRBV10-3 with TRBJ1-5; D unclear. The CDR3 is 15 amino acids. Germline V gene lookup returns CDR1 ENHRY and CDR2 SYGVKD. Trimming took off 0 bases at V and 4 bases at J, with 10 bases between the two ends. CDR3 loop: CAISESSIGNQPQHF. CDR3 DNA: TGTGCCATCAGTGAGTCGAGCATAGGGAATCAGCCCCAGCATTTT.

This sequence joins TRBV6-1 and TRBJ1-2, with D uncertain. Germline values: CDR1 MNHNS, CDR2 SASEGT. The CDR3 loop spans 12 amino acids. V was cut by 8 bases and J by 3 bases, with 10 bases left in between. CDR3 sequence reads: CASARTDYGYTF. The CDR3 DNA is TGTGCCAGCGCGAGGACCGACTATGGCTACACCTTC.

CDR3 residues: CSVVGGQNTQYF. The CDR3 DNA follows: TGCAGCGTTGTCGGGGGTCAAAATACGCAGTATTTT. The chain is built from TRBV29-1 and TRBJ2-3, with D possibly being TRBD2 (6 bases). The V and J ends lost 4 bases and 7 bases respectively, with 12 bases between them. Germline V gene data show CDR1 as SQVTM and CDR2 as ANQGSEA. This CDR3 spans 12 amino acids.

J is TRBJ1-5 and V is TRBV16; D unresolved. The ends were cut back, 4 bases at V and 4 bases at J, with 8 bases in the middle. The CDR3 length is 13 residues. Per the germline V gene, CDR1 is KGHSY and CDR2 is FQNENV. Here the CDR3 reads CASSPGENQPQHF. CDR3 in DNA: TGTGCCAGCAGCCCCGGGGAGAATCAGCCCCAGCATTTT.

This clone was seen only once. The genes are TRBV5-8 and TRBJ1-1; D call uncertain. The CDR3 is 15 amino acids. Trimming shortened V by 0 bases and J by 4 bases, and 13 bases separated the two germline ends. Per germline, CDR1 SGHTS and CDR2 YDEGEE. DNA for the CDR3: TGTGCCAGCAGCTTGGTTGGGTTCGCTGGCACTGAAGCTTTCTTT. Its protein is CASSLVGFAGTEAFF.

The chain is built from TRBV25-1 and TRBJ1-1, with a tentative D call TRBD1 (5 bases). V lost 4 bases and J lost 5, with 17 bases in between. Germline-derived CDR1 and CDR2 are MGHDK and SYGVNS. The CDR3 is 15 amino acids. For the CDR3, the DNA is TGTGCCAGCAGTGGGGGGATGAAACAGGTGACTGAAGCTTTCTTT. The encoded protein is CASSGGMKQVTEAFF.

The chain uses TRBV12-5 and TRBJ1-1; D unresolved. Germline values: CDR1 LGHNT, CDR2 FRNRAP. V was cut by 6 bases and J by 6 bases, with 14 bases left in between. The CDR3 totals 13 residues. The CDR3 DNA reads TGTGCTAGTGGGAGCCCTGGCGGGCCTGAAGCTTTCTTT. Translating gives CASGSPGGPEAFF.

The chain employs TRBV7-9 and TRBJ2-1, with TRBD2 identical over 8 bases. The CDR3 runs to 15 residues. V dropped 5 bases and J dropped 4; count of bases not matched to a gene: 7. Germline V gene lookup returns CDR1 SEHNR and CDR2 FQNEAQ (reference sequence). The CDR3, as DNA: TGTGCCAGCAGCCCCGGGCGCGGGGGGTACAATGAGCAGTTCTTC. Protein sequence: CASSPGRGGYNEQFF.

CDR3 region: CASAVREGATYEQYF. CDR3 coding DNA: TGCGCCAGCGCCGTGAGAGAGGGGGCAACCTACGAGCAGTACTTC. J is TRBJ2-7 and V is TRBV4-1; 7 nucleotides agree with TRBD1. This CDR3 contains 15 residues. V was clipped by 8 bases and J by 2 bases; unmatched bases: 12. Germline V lookup: CDR1 MGHRA, CDR2 YSYEKL.

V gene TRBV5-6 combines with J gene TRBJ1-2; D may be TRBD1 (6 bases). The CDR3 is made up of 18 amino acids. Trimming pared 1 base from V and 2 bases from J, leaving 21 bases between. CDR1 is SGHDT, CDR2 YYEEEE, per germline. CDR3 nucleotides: TGTGCCAGCAGCTTGATAGGGGTATCGAGTCAGGGGAACTATGGCTACACCTTC. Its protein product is CASSLIGVSSQGNYGYTF.

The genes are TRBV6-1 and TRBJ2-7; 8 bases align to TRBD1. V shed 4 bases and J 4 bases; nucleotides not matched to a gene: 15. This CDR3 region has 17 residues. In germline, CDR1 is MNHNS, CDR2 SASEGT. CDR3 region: CASSAPGQVYSSYEQYF. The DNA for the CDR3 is TGTGCCAGCAGTGCCCCGGGACAGGTATACTCTTCGTACGAGCAGTACTTC.

CDR3: CAISESAVNYGYTF. The CDR3 bases are TGTGCCATCAGTGAGTCGGCAGTTAACTATGGCTACACCTTC. The chain has TRBV10-3 and TRBJ1-2; D remains unclear. V lost 0 bases to trimming and J lost 1 base, with 6 bases between them. The CDR3 is made up of 14 amino acids. The V gene's germline CDR1 is ENHRY and CDR2 SYGVKD.

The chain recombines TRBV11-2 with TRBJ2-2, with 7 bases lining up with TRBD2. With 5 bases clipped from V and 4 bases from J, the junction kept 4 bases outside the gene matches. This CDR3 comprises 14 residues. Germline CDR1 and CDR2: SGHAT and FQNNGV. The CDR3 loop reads CASSPWTSTGELFF. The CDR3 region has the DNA TGTGCCAGCAGCCCTTGGACTAGCACCGGGGAGCTGTTTTTT.

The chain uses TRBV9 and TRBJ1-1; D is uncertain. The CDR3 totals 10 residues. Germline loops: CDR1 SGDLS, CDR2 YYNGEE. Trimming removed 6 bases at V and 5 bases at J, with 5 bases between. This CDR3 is CASMGTEAFF. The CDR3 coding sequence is TGTGCCAGCATGGGTACTGAAGCTTTCTTT.

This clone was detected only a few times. CDR3 coding DNA: TGTGCCAGCAGCCAAGGCAACGAGCAGTACTTC. Translating it yields CASSQGNEQYF. The chain uses TRBV4-2 and TRBJ2-7; D gene unclear. With 1 base removed from V and 5 bases from J, the gap between germline ends came to 3 bases. Per germline, CDR1 LGHNA and CDR2 YNFKEQ. CDR3 length: 11 residues.

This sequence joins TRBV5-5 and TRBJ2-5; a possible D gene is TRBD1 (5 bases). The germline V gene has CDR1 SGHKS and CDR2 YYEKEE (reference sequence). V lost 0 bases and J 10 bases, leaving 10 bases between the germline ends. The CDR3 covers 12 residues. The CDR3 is CASSLEGLGQYF. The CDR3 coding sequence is TGTGCCAGCAGCTTGGAGGGGCTGGGCCAGTACTTC.

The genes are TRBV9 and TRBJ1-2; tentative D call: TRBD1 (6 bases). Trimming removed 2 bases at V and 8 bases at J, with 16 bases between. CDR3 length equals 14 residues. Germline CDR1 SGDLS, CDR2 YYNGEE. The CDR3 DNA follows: TGTGCCAGCAGCGTGGCAGGGGCTCTTACGGGCTACACCTTC. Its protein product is CASSVAGALTGYTF.

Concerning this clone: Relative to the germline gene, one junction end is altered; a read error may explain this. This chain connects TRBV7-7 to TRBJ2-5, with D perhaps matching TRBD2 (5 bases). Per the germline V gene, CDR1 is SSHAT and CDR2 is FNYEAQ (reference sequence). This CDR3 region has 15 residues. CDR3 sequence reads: CASSLSGARQETQYF. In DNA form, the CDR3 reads TGTGCTAGCAGCTTAAGCGGAGCTCGTCAAGAGACCCAGTACTTC.

The CDR3 DNA sequence: TGTGCCTGGACTATCTCTCAGGATTCACCCCTCCACTTT. This sequence encodes CAWTISQDSPLHF. The chain recombines TRBV30 with TRBJ1-6; D uncertain. The CDR3 runs to 13 residues. Per germline, CDR1 GTSNPN and CDR2 SVGIG (reference sequence). V was pared by 4 bases and J by 8 bases, with 12 bases between.

Here the CDR3 DNA reads TGCGCCAGCAACGGACTAAGCGGGAGCGATGAGCAGTTCTTC. Its translation is CASNGLSGSDEQFF. The chain uses TRBV5-1 and TRBJ2-1; 8 bases agree with TRBD2. The CDR3 consists of 14 residues. CDR1 and CDR2 (germline): SGHRS, YFSETQ. J was trimmed by 8 bases and V by 6 bases; bases with no gene match: 10.

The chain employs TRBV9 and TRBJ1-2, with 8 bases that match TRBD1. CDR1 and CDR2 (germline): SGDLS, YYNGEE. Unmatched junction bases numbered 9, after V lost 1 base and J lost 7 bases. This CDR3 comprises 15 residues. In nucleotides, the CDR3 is TGTGCCAGCAGCGTACCCTATGGACAGGGTTTTGGCTACACCTTC. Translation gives CASSVPYGQGFGYTF.

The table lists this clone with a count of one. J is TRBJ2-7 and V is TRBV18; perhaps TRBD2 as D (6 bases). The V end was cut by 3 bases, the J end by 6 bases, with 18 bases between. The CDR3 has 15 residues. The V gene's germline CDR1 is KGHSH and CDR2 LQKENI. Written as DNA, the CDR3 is TGTGCCAGCTCACCCTGGGGGGAGCTCGATCGCGAGCAGTACTTC. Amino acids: CASSPWGELDREQYF.

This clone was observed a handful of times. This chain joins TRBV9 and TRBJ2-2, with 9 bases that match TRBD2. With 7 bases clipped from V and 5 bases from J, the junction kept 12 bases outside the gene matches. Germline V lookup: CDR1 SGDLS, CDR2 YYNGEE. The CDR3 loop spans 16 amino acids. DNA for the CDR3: TGTGCCAGCGGCATTGATGGGACTAGCAGGACCGGGGAGCTGTTTTTT. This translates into CASGIDGTSRTGELFF.

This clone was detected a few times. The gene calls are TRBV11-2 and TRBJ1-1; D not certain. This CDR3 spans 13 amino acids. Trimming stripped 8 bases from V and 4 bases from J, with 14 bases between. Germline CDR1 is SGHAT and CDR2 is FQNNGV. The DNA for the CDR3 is TGTGCCAGCGAACTATACCAGGCCACTGAAGCTTTCTTT. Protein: CASELYQATEAFF. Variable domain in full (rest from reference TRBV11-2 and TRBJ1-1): EAGVAQSPRYKIIEKRQSVAFWCNPISGHATLYWYQQILGQGPKLLIQFQNNGVVDDSQLPKDRFSAERLKGVDSTLKIQPAKLEDSAVYLCASELYQATEAFFGQGTRLTVV.

DNA of the CDR3: TGTGCCAGCAGTTATATGTCTAGCGGGTACAATGAGCAGTTCTTC. It codes for CASSYMSSGYNEQFF. The chain joins TRBV6-6 to TRBJ2-1; 8 nucleotides match TRBD2. The CDR3 extends over 15 amino acids. Germline CDR1 MNHNY, CDR2 SVGAGI (reference sequence). Unmatched junction bases numbered 5, after V lost 3 bases and J lost 4 bases.

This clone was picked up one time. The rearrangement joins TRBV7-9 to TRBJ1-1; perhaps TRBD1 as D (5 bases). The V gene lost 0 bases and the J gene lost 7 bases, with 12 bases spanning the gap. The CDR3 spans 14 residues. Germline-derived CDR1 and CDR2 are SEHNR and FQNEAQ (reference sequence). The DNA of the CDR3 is TGTGCCAGCAGCTTAGCGGGGAGGGACCTTGAAGCTTTCTTT. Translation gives CASSLAGRDLEAFF.